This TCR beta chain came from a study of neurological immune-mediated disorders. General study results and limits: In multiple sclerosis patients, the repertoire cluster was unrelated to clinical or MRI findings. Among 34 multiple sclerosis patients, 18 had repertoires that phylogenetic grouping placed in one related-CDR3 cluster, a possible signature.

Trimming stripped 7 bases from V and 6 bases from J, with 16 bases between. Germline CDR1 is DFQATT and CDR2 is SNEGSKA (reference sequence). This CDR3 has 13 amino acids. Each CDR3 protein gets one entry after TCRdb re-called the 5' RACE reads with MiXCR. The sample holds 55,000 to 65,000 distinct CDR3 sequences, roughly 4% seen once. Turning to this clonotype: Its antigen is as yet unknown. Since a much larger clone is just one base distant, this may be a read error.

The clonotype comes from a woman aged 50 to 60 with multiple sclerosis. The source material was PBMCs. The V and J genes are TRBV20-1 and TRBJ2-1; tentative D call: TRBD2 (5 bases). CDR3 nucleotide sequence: TGCAGTGTAATCGGACTTAATTCCAATGAGCAGTTCTTC. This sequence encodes CSVIGLNSNEQFF.